This T cell receptor (beta chain) was observed in a study of Ad26.COV2.S vaccination and SARS-CoV-2 variants. Study details: The Ad26.COV2.S arm of the COV1001 trial was where the donor was placed. Study-level points and caveats: Responses of spike-specific T cells (both CD8+ and CD4+) reportedly showed substantial breadth after vaccination. Vaccinated and placebo-treated recipients had similar non-spike TCR breadth.

CDR3 length equals 12 residues. Germline values: CDR1 SGHAT, CDR2 FQNNGV. Between the trimmed V and J ends, which lost 3 bases and 8 bases, there was a span of 7 bases. The treatment here: 15 to 20 received Ad26.COV2.S at low or high dose, single or two shots; roughly 5 received placebo; per-sample allocation not given. The samples date from day 63 after the first vaccine or placebo injection. Boston provided a donor who was an adult aged 18-55 years. About this clone: Antigen unknown.

Clones were read by immunoSEQ multiplex PCR, and TCRdb kept only the in-frame ones, dropping some. The profile shows 300,000 to 500,000 clones, about nine tenths of them singletons. The genes are TRBV11-2 and TRBJ2-2; no definite D call. The source material was peripheral blood, sampled in a trial of Ad26.COV2.S vaccine versus placebo. This receptor was taken from a person aged 18 to 59 who received the Ad26.COV2.S COVID-19 vaccine or a placebo. The CDR3 reads CASSFPVGELFF. In DNA, the CDR3 is TGTGCCAGCAGCTTTCCCGTGGGGGAGCTGTTTTTT.